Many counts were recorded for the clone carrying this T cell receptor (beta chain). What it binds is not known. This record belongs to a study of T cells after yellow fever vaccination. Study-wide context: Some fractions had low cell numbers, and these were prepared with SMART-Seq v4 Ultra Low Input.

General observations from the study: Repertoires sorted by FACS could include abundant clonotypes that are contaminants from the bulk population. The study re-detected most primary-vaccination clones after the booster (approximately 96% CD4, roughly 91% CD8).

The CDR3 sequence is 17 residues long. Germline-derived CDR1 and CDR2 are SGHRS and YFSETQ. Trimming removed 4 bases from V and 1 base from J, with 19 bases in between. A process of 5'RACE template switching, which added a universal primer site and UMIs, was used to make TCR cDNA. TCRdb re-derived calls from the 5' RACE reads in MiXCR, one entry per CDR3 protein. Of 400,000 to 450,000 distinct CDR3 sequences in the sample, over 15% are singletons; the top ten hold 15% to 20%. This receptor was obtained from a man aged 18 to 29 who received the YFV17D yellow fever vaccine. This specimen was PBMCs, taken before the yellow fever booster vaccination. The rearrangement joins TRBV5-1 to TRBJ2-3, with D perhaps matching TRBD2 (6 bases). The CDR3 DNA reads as TGCGCCAGCAGCCCTCGTTTAGCGGACCTTCGCACAGATACGCAGTATTTT. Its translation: CASSPRLADLRTDTQYF. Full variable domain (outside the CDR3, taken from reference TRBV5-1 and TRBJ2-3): KAGVTQTPRYLIKTRGQQVTLSCSPISGHRSVSWYQQTPGQGLQFLFEYFSETQRNKGNFPGRFSGRQFSNSRSEMNVSTLELGDSALYLCASSPRLADLRTDTQYFGPGTRLTVL.